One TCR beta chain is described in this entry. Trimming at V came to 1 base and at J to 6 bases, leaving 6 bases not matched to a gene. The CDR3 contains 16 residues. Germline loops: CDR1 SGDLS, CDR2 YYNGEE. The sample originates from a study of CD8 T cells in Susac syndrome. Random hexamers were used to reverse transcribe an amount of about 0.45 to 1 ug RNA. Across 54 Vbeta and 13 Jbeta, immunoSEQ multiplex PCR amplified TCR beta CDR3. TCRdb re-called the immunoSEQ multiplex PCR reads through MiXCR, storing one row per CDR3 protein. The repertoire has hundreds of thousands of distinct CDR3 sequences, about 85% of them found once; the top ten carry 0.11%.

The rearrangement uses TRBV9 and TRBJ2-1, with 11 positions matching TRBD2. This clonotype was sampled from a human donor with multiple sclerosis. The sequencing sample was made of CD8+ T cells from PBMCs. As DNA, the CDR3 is TGTGCCAGCAGCGTATTTTCCGGGACTAGCGGCAATGAGCAGTTCTTC. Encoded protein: CASSVFSGTSGNEQFF.